This T cell receptor (beta chain) was recorded in a study of blood T cells in healthy people across ages (dated by TCRdb to 2015 to 2017). Context from the whole study: Template switching captured roughly one uniquely barcoded TCR beta cDNA molecule per two T cells in model experiments. Donors of different ages were randomly distributed across sequencing lanes to avoid experimental bias. Using deep sequencing normalized with unique cDNA molecular identifiers, the study measured how TCR beta repertoire diversity changes with age. Two additional independent replicas of 1 million unique cDNA reads from the same blood draw were analyzed for two donors (one aged 18 to 29 and one aged 80 or older). The donors were split into four age groups: young (average about 15 years), middle-aged (39), aged (over 55) and long-lived (roughly 86). Summary of the overall study and its limitations: Observed TCR beta diversity correlated strongly with the percentage of naive T cells measured by flow cytometry. Donor CMV infection status was unknown, potentially confounding age-related changes in expanded clonotypes. Compared with the aged group, the long-lived group had more naive CD4+ T cells, fewer expanded clones and increased TCR diversity, a pattern suggesting age selection. As age increased, observed TCR beta diversity per million T cells dropped in a roughly linear way, and a significant reduction was already evident by age around 41. Total diversity estimates from one million sequenced T cells were considered lower bounds and underestimates. Bulk unsorted PBMC profiling prevented conclusive comparison of naive and antigen-experienced compartments.

This clonotype was recorded at least ten times. This receptor's antigen is unknown. No clone much larger than this one lies a single base away; base qualities are absent. Libraries came from 5' RACE. Data came from an Illumina HiSeq 2500. A second about 6 to 11 cycle PCR used a sample-barcoded 5' primer and a J-beta primer mix. Each TCR beta cDNA molecule received a unique molecular identifier from a template-switch 5' adaptor carrying 12 random nucleotides. At least 2.5 million CDR3-containing paired-end reads were obtained from each sample. First-strand cDNA was synthesized from all RNA with the Mint cDNA synthesis kit, primed by a TRBC-specific oligonucleotide. Following uracil-DNA glycosylase treatment, all cDNA underwent a first 18-cycle PCR with the universal primers M1SS and BC2_uni_R. For the original study's pipeline: For normalization, 1 million high-quality reads were randomly selected from each sample, with every read carrying a distinct molecular identifier. Instead of being binned into consensus sequences, reads that shared molecular identifiers were thrown out. MiTCR, run with a Q25 quality threshold and the strictest error-elimination algorithm, handled CDR3 identification, clonotype clustering and error correction. A nonparametric unseen species model using Euler transformation provided a lower-bound estimate of total TCR beta diversity. TCRdb cleaned the public reads at Q25 with fastp, built clones with MiXCR and kept in-frame beta chains. Each entry is one CDR3 protein sequence, shown with its most common DNA and genes. These V and J calls derive from TCRdb rather than the authors' analysis. The sample profile shows under 2 million distinct CDR3 sequences; about 35% of them were found once. Around 10% of the sample belongs to the ten largest clones.

Systemically healthy Caucasian individuals from Russia, approximately 39 in total and aged roughly 6 to 90 years, were included as donors. About 10 milliliters of peripheral blood were drawn from each donor into EDTA-treated Vacutainer tubes. Ficoll-Paque density-gradient centrifugation was used to isolate PBMCs, with at least 7 million obtained per sample. Trizol reagent was used to extract total RNA from PBMCs, with at least 6 micrograms per sample. The percentages of naive CD45RAhigh/CD27high T cells were determined by flow cytometry on a PBMC aliquot from every donor. The germline V gene specifies MGHRA as CDR1 and YSYEKL as CDR2. Spanning cysteine to phenylalanine, the CDR3 consists of 16 amino acids. The sequence is cut down to CDR3 DNA, 48 bases in frame from base 1. Trimming removed 1 base from V and 3 bases from J; the gene matches leave 9 bases unexplained.

The sample was blood. Recombination linked TRBV4-1 to TRBJ2-7, with TRBD1 matching 7 junction bases. This clonotype was obtained from a woman aged 25 to 39 in good health. The DNA reads TGCGCCAGCAGCCAAGCTGCCGGGACAGCAGACTACGAGCAGTACTTC. Its translation is CASSQAAGTADYEQYF.